The entry that follows covers one TCR beta chain sequence. Original handling: Amplification with reference gene primers provided the estimates of nucleated cell counts. Assay used: immunoSEQ multiplex PCR; TCRdb lists only in-frame clones, some missing. The V and J calls and the clone size are those of that table, but D and trimming were determined from the DNA. The sample yields approximately 140,000 clones, around 81% seen once. Trimming left V 1 base short and J 5 bases short, with 13 bases between. The CDR3 extends over 15 amino acids. CDR1 LGHNT and CDR2 FRNRAP come from the germline V gene. The entry originates in a study of blood T cell repertoires in COVID-19. At the level of the study: Sites in the United States, Italy and Spain provided acute and convalescent COVID-19 samples. From T cells, B-cell-depleted T cells, or PBMCs came the material, which was cDNA or gDNA.

The V call is TRBV12-5, the J call TRBJ2-3, with D unclear. This sequence originates from a human donor with acute or convalescent COVID-19. The donor label of this sample is uncertain. The sample taken for sequencing was peripheral blood. The CDR3 DNA sequence: TGTGCTAGTGGTTTGGCCGAGCAACCTGAAGATACGCAGTATTTT. It specifies CASGLAEQPEDTQYF.